Listed here are 19 T cell receptor beta chains from one sample, sequenced in a study of CD8 T cells in ankylosing spondylitis. TCRdb re-analysed the 5' RACE reads in MiXCR, keeping a single row per CDR3 protein. The data hold hundreds of thousands of distinct CDR3 sequences, with roughly 25% observed a single time. Their cognate antigens are unknown. Broader study findings: It appeared that ankylosing spondylitis blood was characterized by a TCR beta motif of 8 or 9 highly homologous variants.

Material: blood, either unsorted or a sorted T cell fraction (not recorded which). The receptors come from a male donor with ankylosing spondylitis.

Only a few counts were recorded for this clonotype. V and J are TRBV24-1 and TRBJ2-1, with D possibly being TRBD1 or TRBD2 (7 bases each). This CDR3 contains 16 residues. CDR1 is KGHDR, CDR2 SFDVKD, per germline. The ends were cut back, 4 bases at V and 5 bases at J, with 17 bases in the middle. The CDR3 is CATSDPGRGLNNEQFF. Written as DNA, the CDR3 is TGTGCCACCAGTGACCCTGGGAGGGGGCTTAACAATGAGCAGTTCTTC.

The chain joins TRBV7-2 to TRBJ2-5; TRBD2 agrees at 9 bases. Germline trimming cut 7 bases from V and 2 bases from J; bases unmatched to any gene: 5. The CDR3 covers 14 residues. CDR1 SGHTA and CDR2 FQGNSA come from the germline V gene. The chain's CDR3 is CASTVTSGQETQYF. The CDR3, as DNA: TGTGCCAGCACCGTGACTAGCGGACAAGAGACCCAGTACTTC.

The chain couples TRBV20-1 to TRBJ1-5; D call uncertain. V was cut by 3 bases and J by 6 bases, with 18 bases left in between. The CDR3 has 15 amino acids. The germline V gene encodes CDR1 DFQATT and CDR2 SNEGSKA (reference sequence). This CDR3 reads CSASFAGYESQPQHF. CDR3 coding DNA: TGCAGTGCTAGCTTTGCCGGGTATGAGAGTCAGCCCCAGCATTTT.

This clonotype was found a few times. V is TRBV20-1 and J is TRBJ2-1; D is possibly TRBD1 or TRBD2 (6 bases each). Germline CDR1 is DFQATT and CDR2 is SNEGSKA (reference sequence). Trimming removed 4 bases from V and 2 bases from J, with 21 bases in between. The CDR3 length is 17 residues. CDR3 bases: TGCAGTGCTAACGCGGGACACGGGGACCTAGCCTACAATGAGCAGTTCTTC. Translating it yields CSANAGHGDLAYNEQFF.

The rearrangement links TRBV5-1 to TRBJ2-5; D not certain. V lost 5 bases to trimming and J lost 5 bases, with 16 bases between them. CDR1 is SGHRS, CDR2 YFSETQ, per germline. The CDR3 runs 14 residues. The chain's CDR3 is CASSYDTLGETQYF. The CDR3, as DNA: TGCGCCAGCAGTTATGACACCCTAGGGGAGACCCAGTACTTC.

V usage is TRBV2 and J usage is TRBJ2-2; tentative D call: TRBD1 (6 bases). There are 16 residues in the CDR3. Trimming removed 6 bases at V and 2 bases at J, with 16 bases between. In germline, CDR1 is SNHLY, CDR2 FYNNEI. The CDR3 spells CASRRRGHSNTGELFF. CDR3 DNA: TGTGCCAGCAGGCGCAGGGGCCATTCTAACACCGGGGAGCTGTTTTTT. The full variable domain, rest sourced from reference TRBV2 and TRBJ2-2, is EPEVTQTPSHQVTQMGQEVILRCVPISNHLYFYWYRQILGQKVEFLVSFYNNEISEKSEIFDDQFSVERPDGSNFTLKIRSTKLEDSAMYFCASRRRGHSNTGELFFGEGSRLTVL.

This clonotype turned up a few times. This rearrangement joins TRBV20-1 to TRBJ1-1, with D possibly matching TRBD1 (5 bases). V was clipped by 5 bases and J by 2 bases, with 12 bases between them. CDR3 length equals 13 residues. Germline V CDR1 and CDR2: DFQATT, SNEGSKA (reference sequence). CDR3 residues: CSAGREINTEAFF. The CDR3 coding sequence is TGCAGTGCTGGCAGGGAGATAAACACTGAAGCTTTCTTT.

This clonotype turned up a few times. The gene calls are TRBV29-1 and TRBJ2-1; D assignment may be TRBD1 or TRBD2 (6 bases each). The V end was cut by 1 base, the J end by 1 base, with 20 bases between. The germline V gene encodes CDR1 SQVTM and CDR2 ANQGSEA. This CDR3 is built from 18 residues. The CDR3 region has the DNA TGCAGCGTTGAAGCGTTAGGTTCGGGGGCCTTATCCTACAATGAGCAGTTCTTC. Translation gives CSVEALGSGALSYNEQFF.

J is TRBJ1-5 and V is TRBV27; the D is unclear. The CDR3 totals 15 residues. Between the trimmed V and J ends, which lost 6 bases and 0 bases, there was a span of 12 bases. Germline loops: CDR1 MNHEY, CDR2 SMNVEV (reference sequence). The CDR3, as DNA: TGTGCCAGCAGCCGCCAGAAAAATAGCAATCAGCCCCAGCATTTT. Translated, it gives CASSRQKNSNQPQHF.

This clonotype was detected only a few times. V gene TRBV20-1 combines with J gene TRBJ2-1; tentative D call: TRBD1 (7 bases). The CDR3 contains 13 residues. CDR1 is DFQATT and CDR2 is SNEGSKA in the germline V gene (reference sequence). Trimming removed 5 bases from V and 4 bases from J, with 12 bases in between. The CDR3 region is CSAAGQYYNEQFF. CDR3 DNA sequence: TGCAGTGCTGCGGGACAGTATTACAATGAGCAGTTCTTC.

The chain uses TRBV2 and TRBJ2-3; 7 positions match TRBD2. The CDR3 has 15 residues. The V and J ends lost 2 bases and 3 bases, in that order; junction bases with no gene match: 5. Germline V gene data show CDR1 as SNHLY and CDR2 as FYNNEI. The CDR3 sequence is CASSERASGTDTQYF. CDR3 DNA sequence: TGTGCCAGCAGTGAAAGGGCTAGCGGTACAGATACGCAGTATTTT.

This clonotype was detected only a few times. The rearrangement joins TRBV5-1 to TRBJ2-7; 11 nucleotides match TRBD1. V shed 4 bases and J 5 bases; nucleotides not matched to a gene: 2. Germline V CDR1 and CDR2: SGHRS, YFSETQ. The CDR3 extends over 13 amino acids. CDR3 DNA: TGCGCCAGCAGCCGGGACAGGGGGGACGAGCAGTACTTC. This encodes CASSRDRGDEQYF. Together with reference TRBV5-1 and TRBJ2-7, the CDR3 gives the full variable domain: KAGVTQTPRYLIKTRGQQVTLSCSPISGHRSVSWYQQTPGQGLQFLFEYFSETQRNKGNFPGRFSGRQFSNSRSEMNVSTLELGDSALYLCASSRDRGDEQYFGPGTRLTVT.

CDR3 in DNA: TGCAGCGTTGATCCTAGCGGGGCTCAAGAGACCCAGTACTTC. It translates to CSVDPSGAQETQYF. The chain is built from TRBV29-1 and TRBJ2-5; 9 bases agree with TRBD2. This CDR3 has 14 amino acids. The germline CDR1 and CDR2 sequences are SQVTM and ANQGSEA. V gave up 3 bases and J gave up 2 bases; unmatched junction bases: 4.

This chain connects TRBV5-1 to TRBJ2-1; no firm D call. Looked up from germline, CDR1 is SGHRS and CDR2 is YFSETQ. Trimming took off 3 bases at V and 0 bases at J, with 10 bases between the two ends. The CDR3 totals 15 residues. CDR3 loop: CASSSALSSYNEQFF. The CDR3 DNA reads as TGCGCCAGCAGCTCTGCATTAAGCTCCTACAATGAGCAGTTCTTC.

In this sample, this clonotype turned up a few times. This rearrangement joins TRBV29-1 to TRBJ2-1; weak D call: TRBD2 (5 bases). Deletions cut 2 bases from V and 8 bases from J, with 10 bases between. CDR3 length equals 12 residues. Germline values: CDR1 SQVTM, CDR2 ANQGSEA. CDR3 region: CSVEKQRDEQFF. DNA for the CDR3: TGCAGCGTTGAAAAACAGAGGGATGAGCAGTTCTTC.

The genes are TRBV10-3 and TRBJ2-7; no firm D call. The V gene's germline CDR1 is ENHRY and CDR2 SYGVKD. This CDR3 is 10 amino acids long. The CDR3 DNA follows: TGTCCTCCAGACTCCTACGAGCAGTACGTC. It is translated as CPPDSYEQYV.

This sequence joins TRBV3-1 and TRBJ2-1; TRBD2 might be the D (5 bases). This CDR3 region has 14 residues. Deletions cut 1 base from V and 3 bases from J, with 7 bases between. Germline CDR1 reads LGHDT; CDR2 reads YNNKEL (reference sequence). The CDR3 protein is CASSQGGGYNEQFF. CDR3 nucleotides: TGTGCCAGCAGCCAAGGTGGAGGCTACAATGAGCAGTTCTTC.

The chain uses TRBV2 and TRBJ1-5, with no clear D. The V gene's germline CDR1 is SNHLY and CDR2 FYNNEI. V lost 8 bases and J lost 4, with 18 bases in between. The length of the CDR3 is 15 residues. The CDR3 region is CASCSSQNLNQPQHF. The DNA for the CDR3 is TGTGCCAGCTGCTCAAGTCAGAACCTTAATCAGCCCCAGCATTTT.

This clonotype has more than one count but fewer than ten. The V and J genes are TRBV5-1 and TRBJ2-1; D is undetermined. Germline lookup yields CDR1 SGHRS and CDR2 YFSETQ. Trimming took off 0 bases at V and 6 bases at J, with 10 bases between the two ends. CDR3 length equals 14 residues. The CDR3 sequence: CASSLAPPGNEQFF. The DNA of the CDR3 is TGCGCCAGCAGCTTGGCCCCCCCAGGCAATGAGCAGTTCTTC.